One and the same sample provided the 27 T cell receptor beta chains below, sequenced in a study of shared clonotypes between healthy human individuals. Naive CD8 populations comprised CD45RO-negative cells positively selected for CCR7, excluding terminally differentiated effector memory CD45RA+ cells. Clones were sequenced by immunoSEQ multiplex PCR, and TCRdb holds only the in-frame ones, with some missing. The sample lists approximately 600,000 clones, approximately 95% occurring once. The sample taken for sequencing was naive CD8+ T cells sorted from blood. Receptor source: a woman aged 25 to 39 in good health.

The rearrangement links TRBV5-4 to TRBJ1-3; D gene unclear. Trimming shortened V by 3 bases and J by 5 bases, and 12 bases separated the two germline ends. The CDR3 has 14 amino acids. CDR1 and CDR2 (germline): SGHNT, YYREEE (reference sequence). The CDR3 loop reads CASSSAEARNTIYF. The CDR3 DNA follows: TGTGCCAGCAGCTCAGCTGAGGCTCGAAACACCATATATTTT. The whole variable domain, filled in from reference TRBV5-4 and TRBJ1-3, reads ETGVTQSPTHLIKTRGQQVTLRCSSQSGHNTVSWYQQALGQGPQFIFQYYREEENGRGNFPPRFSGLQFPNYSSELNVNALELDDSALYLCASSSAEARNTIYFGEGSWLTVV.

The V and J genes are TRBV6-1 and TRBJ1-2; D might be TRBD1 (5 bases). V was pared by 2 bases and J by 2 bases, with 15 bases between. This CDR3 contains 16 residues. CDR1 and CDR2 (germline): MNHNS, SASEGT. CDR3 in DNA: TGTGCCAGCAGTGAAAGGATGATTCGGGGCAACTATGGCTACACCTTC. It is translated as CASSERMIRGNYGYTF.

This rearrangement joins TRBV28 to TRBJ2-7, with no clear D. CDR3 length: 10 residues. V dropped 10 bases and J dropped 3 bases, with 7 bases sitting between them. The germline V gene encodes CDR1 MDHEN and CDR2 SYDVKM. CDR3: CATGFYEQYF. The CDR3 nucleotides read TGTGCCACCGGTTTCTACGAGCAGTACTTC.

V is TRBV5-4 and J is TRBJ2-7; 9 bases line up with TRBD2. Germline V gives CDR1 SGHNT, CDR2 YYREEE (reference sequence). V trimming: 0 bases; J trimming: 3 bases; junction bases outside the gene matches: 13. The CDR3 sequence is 18 residues long. CDR3 amino acids: CASSLEPSWREGVYEQYF. CDR3 bases: TGTGCCAGCAGCTTGGAACCGTCGTGGCGGGAGGGGGTCTACGAGCAGTACTTC.

With regard to this clone: Other DNA sequences in this specimen translate into the identical CDR3. The genes are TRBV20-1 and TRBJ1-2; D might be TRBD1 (6 bases). The germline V gene has CDR1 DFQATT and CDR2 SNEGSKA (reference sequence). This CDR3 comprises 11 residues. The V end lost 0 bases, the J end lost 7 bases, and 6 bases lay between the germline ends. The CDR3 loop is CSARDRGGYTF. The CDR3 DNA is TGCAGTGCTAGAGACAGGGGTGGCTACACCTTC.

Comments on this clone: The same CDR3 arises from other DNA sequences in this sample as well. As DNA, the CDR3 is TGTGCCAGCAGTTTAGGAGGGAACACTGAAGCTTTCTTT. This encodes CASSLGGNTEAFF. The chain uses TRBV27 and TRBJ1-1, with D uncertain. Germline V CDR1 and CDR2: MNHEY, SMNVEV (reference sequence). The CDR3 runs 13 residues. V was clipped by 2 bases and J by 1 base, with 5 bases between them.

The chain joins TRBV5-1 to TRBJ2-1; 9 bases line up with TRBD1. V was pared by 4 bases and J by 4 bases, with 9 bases of the junction left unmatched. The CDR3 runs 16 residues. Germline loops: CDR1 SGHRS, CDR2 YFSETQ. CDR3 nucleotides: TGCGCCAGCAGCCGCCAACAGGGGGCCCTATACAATGAGCAGTTCTTC. Translation: CASSRQQGALYNEQFF.

This chain uses TRBV5-1 with TRBJ2-7; no firm D call. This CDR3 has 13 amino acids. Deletions cut 3 bases from V and 2 bases from J, with 9 bases between. Germline V gene lookup returns CDR1 SGHRS and CDR2 YFSETQ. The CDR3 is CASSSEGPYEQYF. In DNA, the CDR3 is TGCGCCAGCAGCTCAGAAGGACCCTACGAGCAGTACTTC. Supplemented by reference TRBV5-1 and TRBJ2-7, the full variable domain reads KAGVTQTPRYLIKTRGQQVTLSCSPISGHRSVSWYQQTPGQGLQFLFEYFSETQRNKGNFPGRFSGRQFSNSRSEMNVSTLELGDSALYLCASSSEGPYEQYFGPGTRLTVT.

This clone was seen just once. The chain uses TRBV5-6 and TRBJ2-1; D tentatively fits TRBD1 or TRBD2 (5 bases each). The germline V gene has CDR1 SGHDT and CDR2 YYEEEE. V was trimmed by 5 bases and J by 9 bases, leaving 18 bases between them. The CDR3 consists of 14 residues. The CDR3 loop reads CASRFNGAPPEQFF. In DNA, the CDR3 is TGTGCCAGCAGGTTTAACGGGGCCCCCCCTGAGCAGTTCTTC.

The chain carries TRBV11-1 and TRBJ2-3; the D gene is possibly TRBD2 (5 bases). This CDR3 region has 15 residues. V gave up 7 bases and J gave up 2 bases, with 16 bases separating them. In germline, CDR1 is SGHAT, CDR2 FQDESV (reference sequence). CDR3 DNA: TGTGCCAGCAACCCCCTGGACTCAAACACAGATACGCAGTATTTT. Translated: CASNPLDSNTDTQYF.

In the case of this clone: This sample includes further DNA sequences coding for the same CDR3. V is TRBV27 and J is TRBJ2-7, with 7 bases matching TRBD1. The CDR3 is 13 residues long. V trimming: 5 bases; J trimming: 0 bases; junction bases outside the gene matches: 1. In germline, CDR1 is MNHEY, CDR2 SMNVEV (reference sequence). CDR3 sequence: CASSPGGSYEQYF. The CDR3 bases are TGTGCCAGCAGTCCAGGGGGCTCCTACGAGCAGTACTTC.

The chain employs TRBV2 and TRBJ1-1, with D possibly TRBD1 on 5 matching bases. This CDR3 has 10 amino acids. CDR1 and CDR2 (germline): SNHLY, FYNNEI. V dropped 7 bases and J dropped 8 bases, with 8 bases sitting between them. The CDR3 DNA sequence: TGTGCCAGCATGAGACAGGAAGCTTTCTTT. This codes for CASMRQEAFF.

The genes are TRBV28 and TRBJ1-5; D remains unclear. Germline V lookup: CDR1 MDHEN, CDR2 SYDVKM. CDR3 length equals 14 residues. V lost 8 bases and J lost 0, with 11 bases in between. CDR3 DNA: TGTGCCAGCCTCCCCGTACATAGCAATCAGCCCCAGCATTTT. Translation: CASLPVHSNQPQHF.

The CDR3 DNA follows: TGTGCCAGCGACTTCTGGGGGGCCAGGGGTCACGAGCAGTACTTC. This encodes CASDFWGARGHEQYF. V usage is TRBV5-6 and J usage is TRBJ2-7; perhaps D is TRBD1 or TRBD2 (6 bases each). The CDR3 sequence is 15 residues long. CDR1 is SGHDT and CDR2 is YYEEEE in the germline V gene. Trimming stripped 7 bases from V and 5 bases from J, with 22 bases between.

The V and J genes are TRBV13 and TRBJ2-7, with 7 bases identical to TRBD1. CDR1 and CDR2 from the germline V gene are PRHDT and FYEKMQ (reference sequence). The length of the CDR3 is 14 residues. The junction had 5 bases not matched to a gene; V was cut back by 5 bases and J by 1 base. This CDR3 reads CASSKGQLSYEQYF. CDR3 nucleotide sequence: TGTGCCAGCAGCAAGGGACAGCTTTCCTACGAGCAGTACTTC. The complete variable domain, with remaining parts taken from reference TRBV13 and TRBJ2-7, reads AAGVIQSPRHLIKEKRETATLKCYPIPRHDTVYWYQQGPGQDPQFLISFYEKMQSDKGSIPDRFSAQQFSDYHSELNMSSLELGDSALYFCASSKGQLSYEQYFGPGTRLTVT.

The rearrangement joins TRBV19 to TRBJ1-2; TRBD1 matches 8 bases. This CDR3 region has 13 residues. After removal of 7 bases from V and 4 bases from J, the junction contained 5 bases not matched to a gene. Germline CDR1 LNHDA, CDR2 SQIVND (reference sequence). As DNA, the CDR3 is TGTGCCAGTATCAACGACAGGGGCTATGGCTACACCTTC. Translated: CASINDRGYGYTF.

This clone was detected once. The chain carries TRBV5-1 and TRBJ1-1; D is uncertain. Trimming left V 1 base short and J 1 base short, with 8 bases between. Germline loops: CDR1 SGHRS, CDR2 YFSETQ. The CDR3 spans 14 residues. CDR3 nucleotides: TGCGCCAGCAGCTTGTTAGGGTCGAACACTGAAGCTTTCTTT. It encodes CASSLLGSNTEAFF.

The genes are TRBV7-9 and TRBJ2-1; 7 bases are shared with TRBD2. CDR1 and CDR2 (germline): SEHNR, FQNEAQ (reference sequence). Losses at the gene ends were 5 bases for V and 0 bases for J; bases not matched to a gene: 10. The CDR3 is 17 residues long. This CDR3 is CASSRPSGPASYNEQFF. CDR3 bases: TGTGCCAGCAGCCGACCTAGCGGCCCAGCCTCCTACAATGAGCAGTTCTTC.

As regards this clone: Other DNA sequences within the sample encode an identical CDR3. This rearrangement joins TRBV5-1 to TRBJ2-7; 7 bases match TRBD2. The CDR3 is 15 residues long. The germline gives CDR1 SGHRS, CDR2 YFSETQ. Unmatched junction bases numbered 4, after V lost 0 bases and J lost 1 base. This CDR3 reads CASSLGSSGSYEQYF. Written as DNA, the CDR3 is TGCGCCAGCAGCTTGGGCTCTAGCGGATCCTACGAGCAGTACTTC.

J is TRBJ1-1 and V is TRBV5-1; the D is unclear. CDR1 and CDR2 from the germline V gene are SGHRS and YFSETQ. V was cut by 6 bases and J by 4 bases, with 19 bases left in between. The CDR3 sequence is 15 residues long. CDR3 coding DNA: TGCGCCAGCACCCCGGGGAGGGCGTTCGGCACTGAAGCTTTCTTT. Its translation: CASTPGRAFGTEAFF.

The V gene is TRBV19, the J gene TRBJ2-7, with TRBD1 matching over 10 bases. Germline CDR1 LNHDA, CDR2 SQIVND (reference sequence). Trimming took 5 bases from V and 7 from J; bases not matched to a gene: 11. This CDR3 comprises 15 residues. CDR3 protein: CASSSTGGASSEQYF. DNA for the CDR3: TGTGCCAGTAGTTCGACAGGGGGCGCGTCTTCGGAGCAGTACTTC.

The sample holds a few counts of this clone. This chain uses TRBV29-1 with TRBJ1-1; D may be TRBD1 (5 bases). The CDR3 extends over 14 amino acids. Germline CDR1 is SQVTM and CDR2 is ANQGSEA. V was shortened by 4 bases and J by 0 bases, with 12 bases between the two germline ends. The CDR3 nucleotides read TGCAGCGTTGGCGGGACTTCCATGAACACTGAAGCTTTCTTT. Translation: CSVGGTSMNTEAFF.

This chain uses TRBV2 with TRBJ2-3; D is possibly TRBD1 (6 bases). This CDR3 comprises 15 residues. V was clipped by 7 bases and J by 3 bases, with 17 bases between them. Germline lookup yields CDR1 SNHLY and CDR2 FYNNEI. CDR3 sequence: CASILDGGGTDTQYF. The CDR3 nucleotides read TGTGCCAGCATCCTGGATGGGGGCGGGACAGATACGCAGTATTTT. Full variable domain (missing parts from reference TRBV2 and TRBJ2-3): EPEVTQTPSHQVTQMGQEVILRCVPISNHLYFYWYRQILGQKVEFLVSFYNNEISEKSEIFDDQFSVERPDGSNFTLKIRSTKLEDSAMYFCASILDGGGTDTQYFGPGTRLTVL.

The chain couples TRBV5-8 to TRBJ2-3; D may correspond to TRBD1 or TRBD2 (5 bases each). There are 15 residues in the CDR3. V was trimmed by 4 bases and J by 2 bases, leaving 14 bases between them. From germline, CDR1 is SGHTS and CDR2 YDEGEE. As DNA, the CDR3 is TGTGCCAGCAGCCCCGGGGCCGGCCACACAGATACGCAGTATTTT. It is translated as CASSPGAGHTDTQYF.

The chain recombines TRBV7-9 with TRBJ1-1, with a weak D call TRBD1 (5 bases). Trimming shortened V by 5 bases and J by 7 bases, and 8 bases separated the two germline ends. This CDR3 contains 11 residues. Germline lookup yields CDR1 SEHNR and CDR2 FQNEAQ (reference sequence). This CDR3 is CASSRDGEAFF. CDR3 sequence (DNA): TGTGCCAGCAGCCGGGACGGTGAAGCTTTCTTT.

The J gene is TRBJ2-5, the V gene TRBV9, with 7 nucleotides matching TRBD2. CDR1 and CDR2 (germline): SGDLS, YYNGEE. The CDR3 is 16 amino acids. Trimming at V came to 2 bases and at J to 3 bases, leaving 10 bases not matched to a gene. CDR3 sequence reads: CASSVSSRGGKETQYF. The DNA for the CDR3 is TGTGCCAGCAGCGTCTCCTCAAGGGGAGGGAAAGAGACCCAGTACTTC.

This clone occurred once. The rearrangement joins TRBV4-1 to TRBJ2-5; D might be TRBD1 (6 bases). The end of the DNA aligns better with TRBJ2-7, so the J call may be wrong. The CDR3 loop spans 13 amino acids. Germline values: CDR1 MGHRA, CDR2 YSYEKL. CDR3 region: CASSPGTTDEQYF. The CDR3 coding sequence is TGCGCCAGCAGCCCCGGGACAACCGACGAGCAGTACTTC.